Listed below are T cell receptor beta chains from one sample, sequenced in a study of T cells in Graves' hyperthyroidism and ophthalmopathy. TCRdb reprocessed the multiplex PCR reads via MiXCR and lists one record per CDR3 protein. The sample gives fewer than 900,000 distinct CDR3 sequences, 16% of which show up once; 8.4% is in the top ten. The sample comprised blood. The receptor source for this set is a man younger than 30 with Graves' hyperthyroidism. Each CDR3 is given with its conserved first and last residue. A D gene is named only where the DNA matches it firmly. Only some rows state a clone size, as once, few, many or a class for expanded clones.

d_gene | j_gene | v_gene | abundance | CDR3aa | CDR3nt
NA | TRBJ1-2 | TRBV10-2 | NA | CASSVQELYGYTF | TGCGCCAGCAGTGTACAGGAGCTCTATGGCTACACCTTC
TRBD1 | TRBJ2-7 | TRBV3-1 | many | CASSQGMGIQGAGYEQYF | TGTGCCAGCAGCCAAGGGATGGGTATACAGGGGGCTGGCTACGAGCAGTACTTC
NA | TRBJ2-3 | TRBV28 | many | CASSSWGAQYF | TGTGCCAGCAGTTCTTGGGGGGCGCAGTATTTT
NA | TRBJ2-1 | TRBV11-2 | many | CASSLDLTNEQFF | TGTGCCAGCAGCTTAGATCTGACTAATGAGCAGTTCTTC
TRBD1 | TRBJ2-2 | TRBV30 | NA | CAWSRGDRDTGELFF | TGTGCCTGGAGTAGAGGGGACAGGGACACCGGGGAGCTGTTTTTT
TRBD2 | TRBJ2-5 | TRBV11-2 | many | CASSLSRGGGKTQYF | TGTGCCAGCAGCTTGAGCCGGGGGGGAGGGAAGACCCAGTACTTC
NA | TRBJ2-5 | TRBV6-9 | NA | CASSLAVGTRSHF | TGTGCCAGCAGTTTAGCGGTTGGTACCCGCTCGCACTTC
NA | TRBJ2-1 | TRBV15 | few | CATSRDRTVSYNEQFF | TGTGCCACCAGCAGAGATCGAACGGTTTCCTACAATGAGCAGTTCTTC
NA | TRBJ2-1 | TRBV28 | many | CASSAQTGARVYEQFF | TGTGCCAGCAGTGCCCAGACAGGCGCCCGCGTTTATGAGCAGTTCTTC
NA | TRBJ1-2 | TRBV6-8 | NA | CASSYSINYGYTF | TGTGCCAGCAGTTACAGCATTAACTATGGCTACACCTTC
TRBD1 | TRBJ2-2 | TRBV7-8 | NA | CASSSGGSGELFF | TGTGCCAGCAGTTCAGGGGGCTCTGGGGAGCTGTTTTTT
NA | TRBJ2-1 | TRBV2 | many | CASSEDRANPNEQFF | TGTGCCAGCAGTGAAGACAGGGCCAACCCCAATGAGCAGTTCTTC
TRBD1 | TRBJ2-7 | TRBV4-2 | few | CASSPSLSDRAHEQYF | TGTGCCAGCAGCCCCTCCCTATCGGACAGGGCCCACGAGCAGTACTTC
TRBD2 | TRBJ2-7 | TRBV4-1 | few | CASSQQLAGESYEQYF | TGCGCCAGCAGCCAACAACTAGCGGGAGAGTCCTACGAGCAGTACTTC
NA | TRBJ2-2 | TRBV5-6 | few | CASSGVGVTGELFF | TGTGCCAGCAGCGGGGTAGGGGTTACCGGGGAGCTGTTTTTT
NA | TRBJ2-5 | TRBV7-2 | many | CASSLDAGAILETQYF | TGTGCCAGCAGCTTAGATGCGGGGGCTATCTTGGAGACCCAGTACTTC
NA | TRBJ1-2 | TRBV25-1 | few | CASRQGHHGYTF | TGTGCCAGCAGACAGGGACACCATGGCTACACCTTC
TRBD1 | TRBJ1-5 | TRBV12-3/TRBV12-4 | NA | CATRPTGGVGQPQHF | TGTGCCACCCGTCCGACAGGGGGCGTAGGTCAGCCCCAGCATTTT
NA | TRBJ2-5 | TRBV7-6 | few | CASSPEPGSKTQYF | TGTGCCAGCAGCCCAGAACCCGGGTCGAAGACCCAGTACTTC
TRBD2 | TRBJ2-1 | TRBV27 | NA | CASSLSGLVDAYNEQFF | TGTGCCAGCAGTTTATCGGGACTAGTCGACGCTTACAATGAGCAGTTCTTC
TRBD2 | TRBJ2-2 | TRBV6-4 | NA | CASSEWSGGSAFAGELFF | TGTGCCAGCAGTGAATGGTCGGGCGGGAGTGCGTTCGCCGGGGAGCTGTTTTTT
TRBD1 | TRBJ2-3 | TRBV6-5 | few | CASSYSQGNTQYF | TGTGCCAGCAGTTACTCACAGGGGAATACGCAGTATTTT
NA | TRBJ2-3 | TRBV28 | few | CANRGASTDTQYF | TGTGCCAACCGGGGGGCCAGCACAGATACGCAGTATTTT
NA | TRBJ1-1 | TRBV29-1 | few | CSAAQGMNTEAFF | TGCAGCGCTGCACAGGGTATGAACACTGAAGCTTTCTTT
TRBD2 | TRBJ2-1 | TRBV7-9 | many | CASSNLAGGIYNEQFF | TGTGCCAGCAGCAATTTAGCGGGAGGGATTTACAATGAGCAGTTCTTC
TRBD1 | TRBJ1-2 | TRBV7-9 | many | CASRHTGGRPSYGYTF | TGTGCCAGCAGACATACAGGGGGGCGACCTAGCTATGGCTACACCTTC
TRBD1 | TRBJ2-1 | TRBV5-1 | NA | CASSPAGQGDEQFF | TGCGCCAGCAGCCCGGCGGGACAGGGGGATGAGCAGTTCTTC
TRBD1 | TRBJ1-1 | TRBV28 | many | CASSLPGGTEAFF | TGTGCCAGCAGTTTACCAGGGGGCACTGAAGCTTTCTTT
TRBD1 | TRBJ2-1 | TRBV20-1 | few | CSAKGANEQFF | TGCAGTGCTAAGGGGGCTAATGAGCAGTTCTTC
TRBD2 | TRBJ2-5 | TRBV6-2/TRBV6-3 | many | CASSYGGSNQETQYF | TGTGCCAGCAGTTACGGCGGGAGTAACCAAGAGACCCAGTACTTC
NA | TRBJ1-1 | TRBV3-1 | many | CASSQVGGESSAFF | TGTGCCAGCAGCCAAGTAGGCGGGGAGAGTTCCGCTTTCTTT
NA | TRBJ2-4 | TRBV6-1 | NA | CASSSGLGPNIQYF | TGTGCCAGCAGCTCCGGACTGGGCCCAAACATTCAGTACTTC
NA | TRBJ2-7 | TRBV7-2 | many | CASSLSGTPSYEQYF | TGTGCCAGCAGCTTGTCCGGGACACCCTCCTACGAGCAGTACTTC
NA | TRBJ2-3 | TRBV11-3 | many | CASSLAMGLTDTQYF | TGTGCCAGCAGCTTAGCCATGGGACTCACAGATACGCAGTATTTT
TRBD2 | TRBJ2-1 | TRBV19 | few | CASTHSGLAGNEQFF | TGTGCCAGTACACACTCGGGACTAGCGGGGAATGAGCAGTTCTTC
NA | TRBJ2-2 | TRBV9 | NA | CASSAQSYANTGELFF | TGTGCCAGCAGCGCCCAGTCCTACGCGAACACCGGGGAGCTGTTTTTT
TRBD2 | TRBJ2-3 | TRBV6-5 | NA | CASSYGLAGVSTDTQYF | TGTGCCAGCAGTTACGGCCTAGCGGGAGTTAGCACAGATACGCAGTATTTT
TRBD2 | TRBJ2-1 | TRBV10-3 | NA | CAISDAGVGAYEQFF | TGTGCCATCAGTGACGCGGGAGTAGGTGCCTATGAGCAGTTCTTC
TRBD2 | TRBJ2-3 | TRBV7-2 | many | CASSYRLAGTDTQYF | TGTGCCAGCAGCTATCGACTAGCGGGGACAGATACGCAGTATTTT
NA | TRBJ2-5 | TRBV27 | NA | CASSFSLGETQYF | TGTGCCAGCAGTTTTTCGTTGGGAGAGACCCAGTACTTC
TRBD2 | TRBJ2-7 | TRBV20-1 | many | CSAGGLAGPYEQYF | TGCAGTGCGGGGGGGCTAGCGGGCCCCTACGAGCAGTACTTC
NA | TRBJ2-1 | TRBV12-3/TRBV12-4 | NA | CASRGSSNEQFF | TGTGCCAGCCGGGGATCAAGTAATGAGCAGTTCTTC
NA | TRBJ2-7 | TRBV15 | few | CATSRDPGGQYF | TGTGCCACCAGCAGAGATCCGGGCGGGCAGTACTTC
NA | TRBJ1-3 | TRBV18 | NA | CASSPPSITGSGNTIYF | TGTGCCAGCTCACCTCCTTCAATTACAGGGAGTGGAAACACCATATATTTT
NA | TRBJ1-4 | TRBV12-3/TRBV12-4 | few | CASSPDRGGKLFF | TGTGCCAGCAGCCCTGACAGAGGGGGAAAACTGTTTTTT
NA | TRBJ2-1 | TRBV6-2/TRBV6-3 | many | CASSYSIREQFF | TGTGCCAGCAGTTACTCGATCCGTGAGCAGTTCTTC
NA | TRBJ2-3 | TRBV20-1 | many | CSARGAGWDTQYF | TGCAGTGCTAGGGGGGCGGGTTGGGATACGCAGTATTTT
TRBD2 | TRBJ2-1 | TRBV6-2/TRBV6-3 | many | CASSYSSTSGWNEQFF | TGTGCCAGCAGTTACTCTTCGACTAGCGGGTGGAATGAGCAGTTCTTC